This T cell receptor (beta chain) stems from a study of blood T cell repertoires in COVID-19 (dated by TCRdb to the early 2020s). For the wider study: The collaborator samples originated in the United States, Italy and Spain and spanned the acute and convalescent phases of COVID-19. The material from the prospective study consisted of cDNA or gDNA derived from T cells, B-cell-depleted T cells, or PBMCs. The dataset comprised deeply sampled blood TCRbeta repertoires from subjects exposed to, actively infected with, or recovered from COVID-19. The repertoires were released in a freely available public database meant as a resource for research on the immune response to SARS-CoV-2. Samples came from the ongoing ImmuneRACE study (first 160 participants) plus 1,254 subjects from 6 global collaborators. The sample metadata nearly always contained a de-identified subject ID, COVID-19 status, age in years and sex. Where HLA class I and class II types were available, the types were taken from metadata supplied by the sample provider, not from assay-based typing. The research as a whole found: The quantity of clinical and demographic metadata differed by source and by participant and was supplied without curation.

Each collaborating institution followed its own protocols to collect whole blood in K2EDTA tubes. For TCRbeta analysis, collaborators shipped samples in one of three forms: frozen whole blood, isolated PBMCs, or DNA extracted from either of those sample types. Remarks on this clone: Its antigen remains undetermined. Base qualities are not recorded, but no much larger clone differs from it by a single base.

TCRbeta CDR3 regions were amplified from genomic DNA using the immunoSEQ Assay, a bias-controlled multiplex PCR. On the authors' methods: Within the assay, amplification of reference gene primers was used to estimate how many nucleated cells each sample contained. To quantify the absolute abundance of each unique TCRbeta CDR3 rearrangement, sequence reads were collapsed and filtered. For each sample, productive Simpson clonality was calculated as the square root of Simpson's diversity index across productive rearrangements. Not all clones reach the TCRdb copy of this immuneACCESS table, which keeps in-frame sequences only. Checked studies attribute under half of the gap to unresolved V genes and leave the rest unexplained. V and J calls and clone size are those listed in that table; D and trimming were worked out from the DNA. The sample table lists some 400,000 clones, nearly 90% of them with a count of one. Roughly 6.8% of the sample is in the top ten clones.

The clonotype was recovered from a man between 18 and 35 years old with active or convalescent COVID-19. The sequenced sample consisted of peripheral blood.

CDR3 reads: CASSLSGGRGETQYF. The DNA sequence is given as TGTGCCAGCAGCTTAAGTGGCGGGAGAGGGGAGACCCAGTACTTC. The chain employs TRBV7-3 and TRBJ2-5; 7 middle bases align to TRBD2. Ends trimmed: V by 1 base, J by 5 bases; bases unmatched to a gene: 7. CDR1 and CDR2, looked up from the germline V gene, are SGHTA and FQGTGA. CDR3 length: 15 amino acids, cysteine to phenylalanine. Kept here is only the CDR3 DNA, which spans 45 bases and is read in frame from base 1.